These 21 T cell receptor beta chains were all obtained from the same sample, sequenced in a study of TIL therapy for anti-PD-1-resistant metastatic lung cancer. The immunoSEQ assay was v3. The method was immunoSEQ multiplex PCR; TCRdb's version includes in-frame clones alone and lacks a portion of them. This sample has 50,000 or so clones; 70% to 85% occur once, and the top ten carry about 5%. Time point: pre-treatment sample, taken before nivolumab and TIL therapy. The input for sequencing was blood, taken at baseline. These receptors all come from a woman between 30 and 80 years old with non-small cell lung cancer.

This clone was seen a single time. V and J are TRBV21-1 and TRBJ2-2; no check of the table's D call, TRBD2, against the DNA was made. TRBV21-1 is assigned pseudogene status. The CDR3 contains 16 residues. CDR3 in DNA: TGTGCCAGCAGTCCCCTAGCGTTTGAGGGCACCGGGGAGCTGTTTTTT. This codes for CASSPLAFEGTGELFF.

This clone was counted only a few times. J is TRBJ2-7 and V is TRBV7-9; the match to TRBD1 covers 7 bases. Germline V gene sequence: CDR1 SEHNR, CDR2 FQNEAQ (reference sequence). V lost 5 bases and J lost 1; bases outside the gene matches: 8. This CDR3 contains 15 residues. CDR3: CASSPRQGPSYEQYF. The CDR3 DNA reads as TGTGCCAGCAGCCCTAGACAGGGACCGTCCTACGAGCAGTACTTC. Full variable domain (rest looked up from reference TRBV7-9 and TRBJ2-7): DTGVSQNPRHKITKRGQNVTFRCDPISEHNRLYWYRQTLGQGPEFLTYFQNEAQLEKSRLLSDRFSAERPKGSFSTLEIQRTEQGDSAMYLCASSPRQGPSYEQYFGPGTRLTVT.

The chain carries TRBV11-2 and TRBJ1-3; D possibly corresponds to TRBD1 (5 bases). The length of the CDR3 is 14 residues. Germline CDR1 SGHAT, CDR2 FQNNGV. Trimming left V 3 bases short and J 1 base short, with 7 bases between. The CDR3 reads CASSFGGSGNTIYF. CDR3 nucleotides: TGTGCCAGCAGCTTTGGGGGTTCTGGAAACACCATATATTTT.

The chain couples TRBV5-1 to TRBJ2-4; D unresolved. The CDR3 length is 13 residues. Trimming removed 0 bases from V and 7 bases from J, with 8 bases in between. From germline, CDR1 is SGHRS and CDR2 YFSETQ. The CDR3 reads CASSLGGSNIQYF. CDR3 coding DNA: TGCGCCAGCAGCTTGGGCGGTTCGAACATTCAGTACTTC. Using reference TRBV5-1 and TRBJ2-4 for the parts outside the CDR3, the full variable domain is KAGVTQTPRYLIKTRGQQVTLSCSPISGHRSVSWYQQTPGQGLQFLFEYFSETQRNKGNFPGRFSGRQFSNSRSEMNVSTLELGDSALYLCASSLGGSNIQYFGAGTRLSVL.

This rearrangement joins TRBV5-6 to TRBJ2-3, with 9 positions matching TRBD2. Germline V gene data show CDR1 as SGHDT and CDR2 as YYEEEE. The CDR3 spans 14 residues. V shed 0 bases and J 5 bases; nucleotides not matched to a gene: 1. The CDR3 bases are TGTGCCAGCAGCTTGGTGCGGGGGGGAGATACGCAGTATTTT. The encoded protein is CASSLVRGGDTQYF. The full variable domain, with the rest looked up from reference TRBV5-6 and TRBJ2-3, is DAGVTQSPTHLIKTRGQQVTLRCSPKSGHDTVSWYQQALGQGPQFIFQYYEEEERQRGNFPDRFSGHQFPNYSSELNVNALLLGDSALYLCASSLVRGGDTQYFGPGTRLTVL.

V and J are TRBV5-4 and TRBJ1-2, with 9 bases lining up with TRBD1. V lost 4 bases and J lost 4; bases outside the gene matches: 5. Germline V CDR1 and CDR2: SGHNT, YYREEE (reference sequence). This CDR3 has 14 residues. CDR3 residues: CASSPGQGSYGYTF. The CDR3 DNA reads TGTGCCAGCAGCCCGGGACAGGGAAGCTATGGCTACACCTTC.

The J gene is TRBJ2-3, the V gene TRBV5-1, with D tentatively TRBD1 or TRBD2 (5 bases each). V dropped 2 bases and J dropped 4 bases, with 14 bases sitting between them. Germline CDR1 reads SGHRS; CDR2 reads YFSETQ. This CDR3 spans 15 amino acids. The CDR3 nucleotides read TGCGCCAGCAGCTTCCTCTCGGGGCAGGCAGATACGCAGTATTTT. Its translation is CASSFLSGQADTQYF. The full variable domain, rest sourced from reference TRBV5-1 and TRBJ2-3, is KAGVTQTPRYLIKTRGQQVTLSCSPISGHRSVSWYQQTPGQGLQFLFEYFSETQRNKGNFPGRFSGRQFSNSRSEMNVSTLELGDSALYLCASSFLSGQADTQYFGPGTRLTVL.

The genes are TRBV4-3 and TRBJ1-2; 8 positions match TRBD1. Trimming cost V 0 bases and J 12 bases; bases outside gene matches: 12. Germline loops: CDR1 LGHNA, CDR2 YSLEER. The CDR3 runs 15 residues. CDR3 protein: CASSQEGTGPATHTF. The CDR3, as DNA: TGCGCCAGCAGCCAAGAAGGGACAGGACCCGCCACCCACACCTTC.

The CDR3 sequence is CASSTAGLHYNEQFF. In DNA form, the CDR3 reads TGTGCCAGTAGTACTGCAGGTTTGCACTACAATGAGCAGTTCTTC. This rearrangement joins TRBV19 to TRBJ2-1; D gene uncertain. Trimming pared 4 bases from V and 3 bases from J, leaving 13 bases between. The CDR3 runs to 15 residues. Germline assignment: CDR1 LNHDA and CDR2 SQIVND (reference sequence).

About this clone: Different DNA sequences within this sample yield the same CDR3. V is TRBV10-3 and J is TRBJ1-5, with 7 bases that match TRBD1. Losses at the gene ends were 8 bases for V and 5 bases for J; bases not matched to a gene: 6. CDR1 is ENHRY, CDR2 SYGVKD, per germline. CDR3 length: 13 residues. DNA for the CDR3: TGTGCCATCGGGGCAGGGGGTCATCAGCCCCAGCATTTT. As protein: CAIGAGGHQPQHF.

The rearrangement uses TRBV7-9 and TRBJ1-1; D remains ambiguous. Germline lookup yields CDR1 SEHNR and CDR2 FQNEAQ (reference sequence). The CDR3 has 15 amino acids. With 3 bases removed from V and 11 bases from J, the gap between germline ends came to 22 bases. The CDR3 spells CASSFIQVGPMGAFF. Here the CDR3 DNA reads TGTGCCAGCAGCTTCATCCAGGTTGGCCCCATGGGTGCTTTCTTT.

The chain joins TRBV6-4 to TRBJ1-5, with 7 bases that match TRBD1. Trimming at V came to 0 bases and at J to 6 bases, leaving 8 bases not matched to a gene. In germline, CDR1 is MRHNA, CDR2 SNTAGT. The CDR3 is 16 residues long. In nucleotides, the CDR3 is TGTGCCAGCAGTGACTCGAGTCGGCAGGGGGGTCAGCCCCAGCATTTT. The encoded protein is CASSDSSRQGGQPQHF.

The sample holds one count of this clone. CDR3 DNA sequence: TGTGCCAGCAGTCAACGTAGAGGGCCGAGCGAGGAGACCCAGTACTTC. Amino acid sequence: CASSQRRGPSEETQYF. V gene TRBV6-6 combines with J gene TRBJ2-5, with D maybe TRBD2 (5 bases). The CDR3 sequence is 16 residues long. The V gene's germline CDR1 is MNHNY and CDR2 SVGAGI (reference sequence). V was pared by 5 bases and J by 5 bases, with 21 bases between.

The chain is built from TRBV11-3 and TRBJ1-1; D ambiguous. The CDR3 runs 13 residues. Germline assignment: CDR1 SGHNT and CDR2 YENEEA. V lost 2 bases and J 2 bases, leaving 6 bases between the germline ends. The CDR3 spells CASSLLGNTEAFF. The CDR3 coding sequence is TGTGCCAGCAGCTTATTAGGCAACACTGAAGCTTTCTTT.

This rearrangement joins TRBV4-3 to TRBJ1-6; D is perhaps TRBD1 (5 bases). The V gene's germline CDR1 is LGHNA and CDR2 YSLEER. This CDR3 is built from 15 residues. Trimming took off 0 bases at V and 4 bases at J, with 7 bases between the two ends. Here the CDR3 reads CASSQDREYNSPLHF. For the CDR3, the DNA is TGCGCCAGCAGCCAAGACAGGGAGTATAATTCACCCCTCCACTTT.

This chain uses TRBV21-1 with TRBJ1-1; the D call TRBD1 from the table was never checked on the DNA. TRBV21-1 is a documented pseudogene. The CDR3 loop spans 17 amino acids. CDR3 protein: CASSKYKDRGRGTEAFF. The CDR3 DNA follows: TGTGCCAGCAGCAAATACAAGGACAGGGGGCGCGGGACTGAAGCTTTCTTT.

The gene calls are TRBV30 and TRBJ2-1; D possibly corresponds to TRBD1 (5 bases). The CDR3 runs 10 residues. The V end was cut by 8 bases, the J end by 9 bases, with 11 bases between. Germline assignment: CDR1 GTSNPN and CDR2 SVGIG (reference sequence). In nucleotides, the CDR3 is TGTGCCGGTTTTAGGGGTGAGCAGTTCTTC. Translation gives CAGFRGEQFF.

There are a few counts of this clone. This sequence joins TRBV5-4 and TRBJ2-7; 8 bases are shared with TRBD1. There are 16 residues in the CDR3. CDR1 is SGHNT and CDR2 is YYREEE in the germline V gene (reference sequence). With 4 bases clipped from V and 5 bases from J, the junction kept 14 bases outside the gene matches. CDR3 loop: CASSPRPGQVGNEQYF. The CDR3 DNA reads TGTGCCAGCAGCCCTCGACCGGGACAGGTCGGGAACGAGCAGTACTTC.

V and J are TRBV6-6 and TRBJ1-1; D call uncertain. The length of the CDR3 is 13 residues. The germline V gene encodes CDR1 MNHNY and CDR2 SVGAGI (reference sequence). V shed 1 base and J shed 2 bases, with 5 bases lying between them. CDR3 region: CASSYLDNTEAFF. The CDR3 DNA follows: TGTGCCAGCAGTTACTTGGACAACACTGAAGCTTTCTTT.

The chain uses TRBV4-1 and TRBJ2-1, with D perhaps matching TRBD2 (5 bases). V was pared by 7 bases and J by 1 base, with 20 bases between. Germline assignment: CDR1 MGHRA and CDR2 YSYEKL. The CDR3 is 17 residues long. The CDR3 DNA sequence: TGCGCCAGCATTACCGGGTGGGCTAGGACTTCCTACAATGAGCAGTTCTTC. This gives the protein CASITGWARTSYNEQFF.

Only a few counts were recorded for this clone. The chain carries TRBV6-5 and TRBJ1-2, with TRBD1 as a possible D gene (6 bases). Germline V gene lookup returns CDR1 MNHEY and CDR2 SVGAGI. The CDR3 extends over 13 amino acids. V gave up 6 bases and J gave up 7 bases, with 15 bases separating them. CDR3 residues: CASREPQGFGYTF. Here the CDR3 DNA reads TGTGCCAGCAGGGAACCCCAGGGGTTTGGCTACACCTTC.